Presented here are 26 T cell receptor beta chains from one specimen sequenced in a study of cytomegalovirus exposure and HLA in healthy donors. The PCR was carried out with 60 Vbeta primers and 13 Jbeta primers. TCRdb's table, derived via immunoSEQ multiplex PCR, lists solely in-frame clones and lacks some. This repertoire shows approximately 170,000 clones, around 80% found once; its top ten account for just over 2%. Specimen: PBMCs. All receptors come from a woman aged 25 to 39 in good health and CMV-seropositive.

The rearrangement joins TRBV5-1 to TRBJ1-6, with a tentative D call TRBD1 (5 bases). Per the germline V gene, CDR1 is SGHRS and CDR2 is YFSETQ. With 0 bases removed from V and 10 bases from J, the gap between germline ends came to 14 bases. CDR3 length equals 15 residues. CDR3 sequence reads: CASSLEGQGQSPLHF. CDR3 DNA: TGCGCCAGCAGCTTGGAGGGCCAGGGCCAATCACCCCTCCACTTT.

About this clone: Other DNA sequences in this sample translate to the same CDR3. This chain joins TRBV7-2 and TRBJ1-5, with no clear D. This CDR3 has 15 amino acids. Germline-derived CDR1 and CDR2 are SGHTA and FQGNSA. Trimming removed 5 bases from V and 0 bases from J, with 11 bases in between. The CDR3 here is CASSLGRGSNQPQHF. The CDR3 coding sequence is TGTGCCAGCAGCCTTGGCCGCGGTAGCAATCAGCCCCAGCATTTT.

The rearrangement links TRBV29-1 to TRBJ1-1; 9 positions agree with TRBD1. Germline trimming cut 4 bases from V and 7 bases from J; bases unmatched to any gene: 7. CDR1 SQVTM and CDR2 ANQGSEA come from the germline V gene. The CDR3 length is 13 residues. The CDR3 DNA follows: TGCAGCGTTGCCTTGGGACAGGGCGTTGAAGCTTTCTTT. Amino acids: CSVALGQGVEAFF.

The gene calls are TRBV28 and TRBJ1-5; 9 bases align to TRBD1. The V segment lost 3 bases and the J segment 4 bases; nucleotides outside the gene matches: 10. This CDR3 has 17 residues. Germline V lookup: CDR1 MDHEN, CDR2 SYDVKM. The CDR3 sequence is CASSFTQGALRNQPQHF. CDR3 nucleotides: TGTGCCAGCAGTTTCACACAGGGGGCTTTAAGAAATCAGCCCCAGCATTTT.

This clone was seen only a few times. The V call is TRBV20-1, the J call TRBJ1-2, with TRBD1 as a possible D gene (5 bases). The CDR3 spans 11 residues. The V end was cut by 6 bases, the J end by 6 bases, with 11 bases between. Germline lookup yields CDR1 DFQATT and CDR2 SNEGSKA (reference sequence). The CDR3 nucleotides are TGCAGTGCGGGCAGGGAGGATGGCTACACCTTC. It codes for CSAGREDGYTF.

This clone has a handful of counts. This chain links TRBV6-5 with TRBJ2-5; 11 bases are a match to TRBD2. V shed 7 bases, J shed 5 bases, and the junction held 6 bases outside the gene matches. The CDR3 sequence is 14 residues long. Germline V gene data show CDR1 as MNHEY and CDR2 as SVGAGI. CDR3 residues: CASNRLAGFETQYF. DNA of the CDR3: TGTGCCAGCAACCGACTAGCGGGATTCGAGACCCAGTACTTC.

The CDR3 is CASTENPSGGTDTQYF. CDR3 sequence (DNA): TGTGCCAGCACCGAGAACCCTAGCGGGGGGACAGATACGCAGTATTTT. The V call is TRBV2, the J call TRBJ2-3; 11 bases line up with TRBD2. The length of the CDR3 is 16 residues. Per germline, CDR1 SNHLY and CDR2 FYNNEI. Trimming removed 7 bases from V and 3 bases from J; junction bases left unmatched: 9.

The CDR3 DNA reads TGTGCCTGGAGTGCCATCTTCGGGACAGGGCTCTACGAGCAGTACTTC. Amino acid sequence: CAWSAIFGTGLYEQYF. The V and J genes are TRBV30 and TRBJ2-5; 9 bases are shared with TRBD1. Matching the DNA end better, TRBJ2-7 makes the J call doubtful. Germline V gene data show CDR1 as GTSNPN and CDR2 as SVGIG (reference sequence). The CDR3 consists of 16 residues.

This clone has just one count. This sequence joins TRBV27 and TRBJ1-3; tentatively, D is TRBD1 (5 bases). This CDR3 has 14 residues. CDR1 MNHEY and CDR2 SMNVEV come from the germline V gene (reference sequence). Trimming took 5 bases from V and 4 from J, leaving 12 bases between them. CDR3 DNA: TGTGCCAGCAGTCCCCGCGGGGGGGGAAACACCATATATTTT. Amino acid sequence: CASSPRGGGNTIYF.

This clone came up a few times. The chain carries TRBV4-3 and TRBJ2-1, with 11 bases fitting TRBD2. The CDR3 runs 16 residues. V was pared by 1 base and J by 8 bases, with 7 bases of the junction left unmatched. Looked up from germline, CDR1 is LGHNA and CDR2 is YSLEER. In DNA, the CDR3 is TGCGCCAGCAGCCAAGTACTAGCGGGAGACAACGATGAGCAGTTCTTC. Protein product: CASSQVLAGDNDEQFF.

This clone was detected once. This chain links TRBV6-1 with TRBJ2-7; D gene uncertain. V was shortened by 6 bases and J by 0 bases, with 3 bases between the two germline ends. Germline assignment: CDR1 MNHNS and CDR2 SASEGT. This CDR3 has 11 amino acids. The CDR3 loop is CASRSSYEQYF. CDR3 coding DNA: TGTGCCAGCAGGAGCTCCTACGAGCAGTACTTC.

The chain links TRBV30 to TRBJ2-6; D might be TRBD2 (5 bases). The CDR3 runs to 15 residues. Deletions cut 0 bases from V and 1 base from J, with 7 bases between. Germline CDR1 and CDR2: GTSNPN and SVGIG (reference sequence). The CDR3 coding sequence is TGTGCCTGGAGTGTACTAGATTCTGGGGCCAACGTCCTGACTTTC. Its translation: CAWSVLDSGANVLTF. Full variable domain (missing parts from reference TRBV30 and TRBJ2-6): SQTIHQWPATLVQPVGSPLSLECTVEGTSNPNLYWYRQAAGRGLQLLFYSVGIGQISSEVPQNLSASRPQDRQFILSSKKLLLSDSGFYLCAWSVLDSGANVLTFGAGSRLTVL.

The chain recombines TRBV6-5 with TRBJ1-6; D is perhaps TRBD1 (6 bases). V lost 5 bases to trimming and J lost 5 bases, with 13 bases between them. In germline, CDR1 is MNHEY, CDR2 SVGAGI. This CDR3 has 15 residues. CDR3 residues: CASSRGQGNNSPLHF. The CDR3 DNA reads TGTGCCAGCAGTCGTGGTCAGGGGAATAATTCACCCCTCCACTTT.

This chain connects TRBV6-1 to TRBJ1-5, with a weak D call TRBD1 (5 bases). V was pared by 4 bases and J by 7 bases, with 17 bases between. This CDR3 has 15 amino acids. Germline assignment: CDR1 MNHNS and CDR2 SASEGT. CDR3 amino acids: CASSARVGLLQPQHF. CDR3 in DNA: TGTGCCAGCAGTGCAAGGGTGGGGCTGCTACAGCCCCAGCATTTT.

The sample holds a few counts of this clone. The chain has TRBV19 and TRBJ2-1, with D perhaps TRBD1 (5 bases). The V and J ends lost 6 bases and 9 bases respectively, with 15 bases between them. The CDR3 has 13 amino acids. Germline V CDR1 and CDR2: LNHDA, SQIVND (reference sequence). This CDR3 reads CASRGPVAIEQFF. DNA for the CDR3: TGTGCCAGTAGGGGGCCCGTGGCAATTGAGCAGTTCTTC. Supplemented by reference TRBV19 and TRBJ2-1, the full variable domain reads DGGITQSPKYLFRKEGQNVTLSCEQNLNHDAMYWYRQDPGQGLRLIYYSQIVNDFQKGDIAEGYSVSREKKESFPLTVTSAQKNPTAFYLCASRGPVAIEQFFGPGTRLTVL.

The J gene is TRBJ1-1, the V gene TRBV7-2; the D gene is possibly TRBD1 (5 bases). The CDR3 covers 13 residues. V was pared by 5 bases and J by 4 bases, with 11 bases between. The germline V gene encodes CDR1 SGHTA and CDR2 FQGNSA. The CDR3: CASSPRVSTEAFF. As DNA, the CDR3 is TGTGCCAGCAGCCCCAGGGTGAGCACTGAAGCTTTCTTT.

The CDR3 coding sequence is TGTGCCAGCAGCCAAGATCTCGGGATGAACACTGAAGCTTTCTTT. It specifies CASSQDLGMNTEAFF. The V and J genes are TRBV14 and TRBJ1-1; D not resolved. V lost 0 bases and J lost 0, with 8 bases in between. CDR3 length: 15 amino acids. The germline CDR1 and CDR2 sequences are SGHDN and FVKESK.

This sequence joins TRBV6-1 and TRBJ2-3; tentative D call: TRBD2 (6 bases). CDR1 and CDR2 (germline): MNHNS, SASEGT. The CDR3 is 15 residues long. Trimming removed 5 bases at V and 0 bases at J, with 12 bases between. The CDR3, as DNA: TGTGCCAGCAGTTTTAGCGGACCAAGCACAGATACGCAGTATTTT. Protein product: CASSFSGPSTDTQYF.

This sequence joins TRBV5-1 and TRBJ2-1, with D uncertain. The CDR3 totals 13 residues. The germline gives CDR1 SGHRS, CDR2 YFSETQ. V was shortened by 3 bases and J by 9 bases, with 13 bases between the two germline ends. The DNA of the CDR3 is TGCGCCAGCAGCTCCACGGCGAGGCCTGAGCAGTTCTTC. It is translated as CASSSTARPEQFF.

The rearrangement joins TRBV9 to TRBJ2-2; 8 nucleotides line up with TRBD2. This CDR3 has 16 residues. Germline V gives CDR1 SGDLS, CDR2 YYNGEE. After removal of 0 bases from V and 5 bases from J, the junction contained 6 bases not matched to a gene. Written as DNA, the CDR3 is TGTGCCAGCAGCGTAGTGACTAGCGCTTTGACCGGGGAGCTGTTTTTT. Its translation is CASSVVTSALTGELFF.

The V and J genes are TRBV7-2 and TRBJ2-1; D gene unclear. CDR3 length equals 12 residues. V was pared by 4 bases and J by 7 bases, with 8 bases between. Germline loops: CDR1 SGHTA, CDR2 FQGNSA. CDR3 residues: CASSWLENEQFF. The CDR3 DNA is TGTGCCAGCAGCTGGTTGGAGAATGAGCAGTTCTTC.

Regarding this clone: Other DNA sequences of this sample code for an identical CDR3. The chain carries TRBV6-5 and TRBJ2-1; 10 bases fit TRBD1. Germline CDR1 reads MNHEY; CDR2 reads SVGAGI. The CDR3 has 15 residues. J was trimmed by 4 bases and V by 2 bases; bases with no gene match: 2. CDR3 sequence (DNA): TGTGCCAGCAGTTACCGGGACAGGGGATACAATGAGCAGTTCTTC. Translated: CASSYRDRGYNEQFF.

The V and J genes are TRBV27 and TRBJ2-7, with a tentative D call TRBD2 (6 bases). Trimming removed 5 bases from V and 0 bases from J, with 14 bases in between. The germline CDR1 and CDR2 sequences are MNHEY and SMNVEV (reference sequence). The CDR3 extends over 15 amino acids. CDR3 sequence: CASSQTGTVSYEQYF. CDR3 in DNA: TGTGCCAGCAGTCAAACCGGGACTGTCTCCTACGAGCAGTACTTC.

This clone was observed a handful of times. The chain uses TRBV10-3 and TRBJ2-3, with D possibly being TRBD1 (6 bases). The V gene lost 9 bases and the J gene lost 2 bases, with 15 bases spanning the gap. Germline values: CDR1 ENHRY, CDR2 SYGVKD. The CDR3 contains 14 residues. CDR3 in DNA: TGTGCCATGGCGCCGGGACATACCACAGATACGCAGTATTTT. It encodes CAMAPGHTTDTQYF.

The rearrangement uses TRBV9 and TRBJ1-5; D unresolved. V shed 0 bases and J shed 2 bases, with 9 bases lying between them. Germline V CDR1 and CDR2: SGDLS, YYNGEE. The CDR3 has 15 residues. The DNA of the CDR3 is TGTGCCAGCAGCGTAGGGGCGAGTGGCAATCAGCCCCAGCATTTT. Protein product: CASSVGASGNQPQHF.

The CDR3 loop reads CAWSCENTEAFF. The CDR3 DNA reads TGTGCCTGGAGCTGCGAGAACACTGAAGCTTTCTTT. V gene TRBV30 combines with J gene TRBJ1-1; no definite D call. Germline CDR1 and CDR2: GTSNPN and SVGIG (reference sequence). This CDR3 has 12 residues. V was clipped by 3 bases and J by 1 base, with 6 bases between them.